A selection of T cell receptor beta chains follows, all from one sample in a study of coeliac disease. Repertoires were generated with immunoSEQ multiplex PCR, while TCRdb's copy carries only in-frame clones and drops some. There are about 6,500 clones in the sample; approximately 65% occur only once, and more than 15% lies in the top ten. Sequenced material: lymphocytes from the gut lamina propria. These receptors all come from a man in his 60s with celiac disease on a gluten-free diet. Both conserved end residues are part of each CDR3. Where a row states a size, it is once, few, many or the class of an expanded clone; other rows omit it.

v_gene: TRBV6-1
abundance: few
CDR3aa: CASSPGAGYTF

v_gene: TRBV7-8
abundance: NA
CDR3aa: CASSPRVTSYTF

v_gene: TRBV19
abundance: NA
CDR3aa: CASSTGTSAGNTIYF

v_gene: TRBV28
abundance: once
CDR3aa: CASQGVSGNTIYF

v_gene: TRBV10-3
abundance: NA
CDR3aa: CAISERGTGSGNTIYF

v_gene: TRBV6-4
abundance: NA
CDR3aa: CASSTQTGGEAFF

v_gene: TRBV6-1
abundance: NA
CDR3aa: CASSEALRGSGTEAFF

v_gene: TRBV20-1
abundance: NA
CDR3aa: CSARNATRAFF

v_gene: TRBV9
abundance: NA
CDR3aa: CASSVPGGRNEQFF

v_gene: TRBV6-6
abundance: NA
CDR3aa: CASSWGLNTGELFF

v_gene: TRBV7-9
abundance: NA
CDR3aa: CASSLEPAGVGYGYTF

v_gene: TRBV7-2
abundance: NA
CDR3aa: CASSLAGNEKLFF

v_gene: TRBV5-1
abundance: few
CDR3aa: CASSPQGPMNTEAFF

v_gene: TRBV6-1
abundance: few
CDR3aa: CASSEFRAGGVYEQYF

v_gene: TRBV6-1
abundance: NA
CDR3aa: CASSDRQTYNEQFF

v_gene: TRBV15
abundance: once
CDR3aa: CATSTRQGHEKLFF

v_gene: TRBV7-6
abundance: few
CDR3aa: CASSWGLAGGGETQYF

v_gene: TRBV10-3
abundance: few
CDR3aa: CAISEGQGALSEKLFF

v_gene: TRBV7-2
abundance: few
CDR3aa: CASSSLASTDTQYF

v_gene: TRBV27
abundance: NA
CDR3aa: CASKRAGVQETQYF

v_gene: TRBV6-5
abundance: few
CDR3aa: CASKDSGWDEKLFF

v_gene: TRBV7-9
abundance: NA
CDR3aa: CASSLEGTTLRAFF

v_gene: TRBV6-5
abundance: NA
CDR3aa: CASSYHRAVEQYF

v_gene: TRBV7-9
abundance: few
CDR3aa: CASSVAGTGGNYGYTF

v_gene: TRBV19
abundance: NA
CDR3aa: CASSTGTGASPLHF

v_gene: TRBV6-5
abundance: NA
CDR3aa: CASSGRETGLSGYTF

v_gene: TRBV6-5
abundance: few
CDR3aa: CASSQNRVNNSPLHF

v_gene: TRBV6-9
abundance: NA
CDR3aa: CASSPGNTEAFF

v_gene: TRBV6-6
abundance: NA
CDR3aa: CATSWGLNTGELFF

v_gene: TRBV7-2
abundance: NA
CDR3aa: CASSSRRSGVDTEAFF

v_gene: TRBV28
abundance: NA
CDR3aa: CASRPGLFQPQHF

v_gene: TRBV7-2
abundance: NA
CDR3aa: CASSLAQGVYEQYF

v_gene: TRBV28
abundance: NA
CDR3aa: CASRPKQGIRSPLHF

v_gene: TRBV25-1
abundance: NA
CDR3aa: CASSESGYNSPLHF

v_gene: TRBV4-2
abundance: NA
CDR3aa: CASSQATRGSSYNEQFF

v_gene: TRBV5-1
abundance: medium-sized
CDR3aa: CASSPGLFGYTF

v_gene: TRBV21-1
abundance: NA
CDR3aa: CASSTWVSGVHEQFF

v_gene: TRBV28
abundance: NA
CDR3aa: CASSQQGVNYGYTF

v_gene: TRBV7-9
abundance: few
CDR3aa: CASSFAPTGNTIYF

v_gene: TRBV30
abundance: NA
CDR3aa: CAWDQRLARAGELFF

v_gene: TRBV4-1
abundance: NA
CDR3aa: CASSQGSGTENQPQHF

v_gene: TRBV5-1
abundance: NA
CDR3aa: CASSLEPTGELFF

v_gene: TRBV28
abundance: NA
CDR3aa: CASSSISSGNTIYF

v_gene: TRBV18
abundance: NA
CDR3aa: CASSPFLGRTRSEQYF

v_gene: TRBV6-6
abundance: NA
CDR3aa: CASCRGANYGYTF

v_gene: TRBV14
abundance: NA
CDR3aa: CASSQDESDSYNEQFF

v_gene: TRBV5-1
abundance: NA
CDR3aa: CASRSRTGQGNTEAFF

v_gene: TRBV6-5
abundance: NA
CDR3aa: CASRPGTGGSYEQYF

v_gene: TRBV25-1
abundance: NA
CDR3aa: CASSALSRGTGDYEQYF

v_gene: TRBV11-1
abundance: NA
CDR3aa: CASRTPGQGSHEQYF

v_gene: TRBV4-1
abundance: few
CDR3aa: CASSQEIGGGHHEQFF

v_gene: TRBV29-1
abundance: medium-sized
CDR3aa: CSVAPGQGNTIYF

v_gene: TRBV19
abundance: NA
CDR3aa: CASSRYRDSNQPQHF

v_gene: TRBV6-1
abundance: NA
CDR3aa: CASSERRTGNSPLHF

v_gene: TRBV7-8
abundance: NA
CDR3aa: CASSVGQGPTEAFF

v_gene: TRBV2
abundance: NA
CDR3aa: CASSEEQKGTQYF

v_gene: TRBV14
abundance: NA
CDR3aa: CASSRNAGTVNEKLFF

v_gene: TRBV6-5
abundance: NA
CDR3aa: CASRLAGGPDTQYF